The clone carrying this T cell receptor beta chain showed up just once. This record belongs to a study of blood T cell repertoires in COVID-19. Per the original data handling: The authors estimated nucleated cell counts from reference gene primer amplification. Sequencing used immunoSEQ multiplex PCR; TCRdb keeps in-frame clones, though not all of them. V and J calls plus clone size are reproduced from that table; the DNA served to infer D and trimming. The sample yields about 180,000 clones, roughly nine tenths seen once. This CDR3 comprises 12 residues. CDR1 and CDR2 from the germline V gene are MGHDK and SYGVNS. V lost 4 bases to trimming and J lost 9 bases, with 13 bases between them.

This sequence originates from a man younger than 30 who had recovered from COVID-19. This chain connects TRBV25-1 to TRBJ2-7, with D possibly TRBD2 on 6 matching bases. Sequenced sample: peripheral blood. The CDR3 region has the DNA TGTGCCAGCAGTGGGGGGGTAGTAAGGCAGTACTTC. Its protein is CASSGGVVRQYF.